This TCR beta chain was recovered during a study of beta chain features in type 1 diabetes. This clone has more than one count but fewer than ten. The antigen remains unidentified. Study-wide findings and caveats: Type 1 diabetes patients had TCRB CDR3s that were shorter (moderately but significantly so) in all four CD4+ subsets. PCR, the amplification step, might favor shorter templates, equally in patients and controls. High TCR expression in some cells could lead to their over-representation in cDNA sequencing.

The CDR3 contains 16 residues. CDR1 is SEHNR and CDR2 is FQNEAQ in the germline V gene (reference sequence). With V trimmed by 4 bases and J by 1 base, 6 bases remained unmatched. Sequenced material consisted of expressed TCRB transcripts (all of the isolated RNA was reverse transcribed). Here immunoSEQ multiplex PCR was the method, and the copy in TCRdb shows in-frame clones only, minus some. Of roughly 260,000 clones listed, approximately 20% were seen once; the top ten hold about 0.027%. The rearrangement links TRBV7-9 to TRBJ2-7, with TRBD2 matching 11 bases. Material: naive CD4+ T cells from blood. This receptor was identified in a woman aged 35 to 49 with type 1 diabetes. The CDR3 here is CASSSLAGGPSYEQYF. The CDR3 DNA reads as TGTGCCAGCAGCTCTCTAGCGGGGGGACCATCCTACGAGCAGTACTTC. Full variable domain (outside the CDR3, taken from reference TRBV7-9 and TRBJ2-7): DTGVSQNPRHKITKRGQNVTFRCDPISEHNRLYWYRQTLGQGPEFLTYFQNEAQLEKSRLLSDRFSAERPKGSFSTLEIQRTEQGDSAMYLCASSSLAGGPSYEQYFGPGTRLTVT.